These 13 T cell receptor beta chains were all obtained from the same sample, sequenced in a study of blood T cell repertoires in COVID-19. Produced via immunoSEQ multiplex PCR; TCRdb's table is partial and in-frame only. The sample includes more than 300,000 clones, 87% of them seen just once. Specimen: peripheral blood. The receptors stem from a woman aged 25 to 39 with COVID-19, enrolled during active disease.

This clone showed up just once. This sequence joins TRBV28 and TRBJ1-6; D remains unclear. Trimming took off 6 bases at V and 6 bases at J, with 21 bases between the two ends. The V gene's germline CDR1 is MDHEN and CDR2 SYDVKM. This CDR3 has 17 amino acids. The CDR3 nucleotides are TGTGCCAGCAGCCTCGAGGTTTTACGCCATGGTAATTCACCCCTCCACTTT. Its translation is CASSLEVLRHGNSPLHF.

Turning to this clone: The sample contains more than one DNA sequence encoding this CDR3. The DNA for the CDR3 is TGTGCCAGCAGTGAAGGGCAGGGCGCAGATACGCAGTATTTT. This codes for CASSEGQGADTQYF. V gene TRBV6-1 combines with J gene TRBJ2-3; maybe TRBD1 (5 bases). Trimming left V 1 base short and J 4 bases short, with 9 bases between. The CDR3 spans 14 residues. The V gene's germline CDR1 is MNHNS and CDR2 SASEGT.

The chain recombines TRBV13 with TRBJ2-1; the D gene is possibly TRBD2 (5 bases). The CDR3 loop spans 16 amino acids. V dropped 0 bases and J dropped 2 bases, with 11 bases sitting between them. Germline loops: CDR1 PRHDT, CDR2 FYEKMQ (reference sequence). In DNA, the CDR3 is TGTGCCAGCAGCTTAGGAGGACTCCCTCCCTACAATGAGCAGTTCTTC. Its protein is CASSLGGLPPYNEQFF.

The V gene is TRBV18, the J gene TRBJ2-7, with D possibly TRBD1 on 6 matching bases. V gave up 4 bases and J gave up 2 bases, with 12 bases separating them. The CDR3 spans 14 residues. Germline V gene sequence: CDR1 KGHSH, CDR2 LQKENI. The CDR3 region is CASSLDSAPYEQYF. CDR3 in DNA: TGTGCCAGCTCACTGGACAGTGCCCCCTACGAGCAGTACTTC.

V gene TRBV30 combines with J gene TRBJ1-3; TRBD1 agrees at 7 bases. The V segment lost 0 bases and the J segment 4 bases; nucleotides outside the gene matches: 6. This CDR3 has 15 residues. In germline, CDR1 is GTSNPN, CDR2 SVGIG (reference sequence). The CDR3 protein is CAWSVERGPGNTIYF. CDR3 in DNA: TGTGCCTGGAGTGTGGAGAGGGGGCCAGGAAACACCATATATTTT.

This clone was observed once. CDR3 DNA sequence: TGTGCCAGCAGTTCCCCCGTCCCACGCAGGGGTGATCAGCCCCAGCATTTT. It codes for CASSSPVPRRGDQPQHF. The chain links TRBV28 to TRBJ1-5; D may be TRBD1 (6 bases). V lost 4 bases, J lost 5 bases, and 21 bases lay in between. The CDR3 is made up of 17 amino acids. Germline V gene sequence: CDR1 MDHEN, CDR2 SYDVKM.

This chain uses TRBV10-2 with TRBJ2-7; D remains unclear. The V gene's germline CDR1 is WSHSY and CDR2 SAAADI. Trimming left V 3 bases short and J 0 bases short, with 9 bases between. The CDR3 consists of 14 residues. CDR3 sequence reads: CASSEHASSYEQYF. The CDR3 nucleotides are TGCGCCAGCAGTGAACACGCCAGCTCCTACGAGCAGTACTTC.

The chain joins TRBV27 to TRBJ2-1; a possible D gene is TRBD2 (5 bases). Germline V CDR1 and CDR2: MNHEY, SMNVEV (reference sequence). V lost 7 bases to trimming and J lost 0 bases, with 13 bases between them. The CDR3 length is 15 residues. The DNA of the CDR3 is TGTGCCAGCACGGCGGGCGGCTCCTCCTACAATGAGCAGTTCTTC. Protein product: CASTAGGSSYNEQFF.

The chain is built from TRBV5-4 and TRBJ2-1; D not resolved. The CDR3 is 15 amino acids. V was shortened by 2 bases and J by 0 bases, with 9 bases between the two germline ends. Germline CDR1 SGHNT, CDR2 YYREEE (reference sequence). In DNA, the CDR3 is TGTGCCAGCAGCTTTACTCCGGGCTCCTACAATGAGCAGTTCTTC. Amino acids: CASSFTPGSYNEQFF. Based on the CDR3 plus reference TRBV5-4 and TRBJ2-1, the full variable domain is ETGVTQSPTHLIKTRGQQVTLRCSSQSGHNTVSWYQQALGQGPQFIFQYYREEENGRGNFPPRFSGLQFPNYSSELNVNALELDDSALYLCASSFTPGSYNEQFFGPGTRLTVL.

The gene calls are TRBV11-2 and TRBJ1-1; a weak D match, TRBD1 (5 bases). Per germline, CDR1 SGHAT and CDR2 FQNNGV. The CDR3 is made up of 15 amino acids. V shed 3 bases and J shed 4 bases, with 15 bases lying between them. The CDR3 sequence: CASSFGQIRVTEAFF. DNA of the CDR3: TGTGCCAGCAGCTTCGGCCAAATCAGGGTCACTGAAGCTTTCTTT.

The DNA for the CDR3 is TGTGCCAGCAGCACACAGGTTAACTATGGCTACACCTTC. It specifies CASSTQVNYGYTF. This chain joins TRBV14 and TRBJ1-2; a possible D gene is TRBD1 (5 bases). CDR1 is SGHDN, CDR2 FVKESK, per germline. Deletions cut 5 bases from V and 1 base from J, with 8 bases between. The CDR3 runs 13 residues.

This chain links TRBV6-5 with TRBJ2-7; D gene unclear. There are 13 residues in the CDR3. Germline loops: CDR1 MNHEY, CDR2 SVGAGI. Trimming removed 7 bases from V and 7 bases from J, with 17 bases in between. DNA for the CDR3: TGTGCCAGCACCCCCCCTGGCACCTCAGAGCAGTACTTC. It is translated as CASTPPGTSEQYF.

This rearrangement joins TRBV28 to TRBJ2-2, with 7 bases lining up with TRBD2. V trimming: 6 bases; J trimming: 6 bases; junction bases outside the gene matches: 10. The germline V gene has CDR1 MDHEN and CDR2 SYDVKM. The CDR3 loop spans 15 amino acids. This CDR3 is CASRDERGGAGELFF. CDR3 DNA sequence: TGTGCCAGCAGAGACGAGCGGGGCGGGGCCGGGGAGCTGTTTTTT.